The sequence of this TCR beta chain was determined in a study of Tregs in tolerant kidney transplant recipients. General observations from the study: Antigen-driven expansion was suggested because donor-specific Tregs expanded more than all Tregs in tolerant patients. For some patients, primers changed over time, blocking nucleotide-level comparison.

To note about this clone: Its antigen is unidentified.

Mixed chimerism was transient after nonmyeloablative marrow transplants from related graft donors. Between the trimmed V and J ends, which lost 0 bases and 3 bases, there was a span of 8 bases. The CDR3 contains 14 residues. Germline V CDR1 and CDR2: LGHNA, YSLEER. Sequencing used immunoSEQ multiplex PCR; TCRdb keeps in-frame clones, though not all of them. The repertoire has around 61,000 clones, more than 75% of them found once; the top ten carry 3.8%. Sequencing was performed on CD4+ T cells from blood (PBMCs), taken 6 months after the transplant. The TCR was taken from a human patient who received a combined kidney and bone marrow transplant. The T cells may partly be graft donor cells. The genes are TRBV4-3 and TRBJ2-5; a possible D gene is TRBD2 (5 bases). The CDR3 DNA follows: TGCGCCAGCAGCCAAGATCACGGGAAAGAGACCCAGTACTTC. This translates into CASSQDHGKETQYF.